The 27 T cell receptor beta chains given below trace back to one sample, sequenced in a study of T cells in Graves' hyperthyroidism and ophthalmopathy. TCR beta CDR3 regions were amplified from RNA transcripts. Initially, a first-round RT-PCR of the TCR CDR3 employed the HTBI primer set. MiXCR was run by TCRdb on the multiplex PCR reads, yielding one entry per CDR3 protein. The table records some 510,000 distinct CDR3 sequences, roughly 20% of them present only once. Sequencing was done on a sample of blood. The source is a man between 18 and 29 years old with Graves' hyperthyroidism.

This clonotype came up many times. This chain connects TRBV10-2 to TRBJ1-5; D is perhaps TRBD1 (6 bases). The CDR3 is made up of 13 amino acids. Germline lookup yields CDR1 WSHSY and CDR2 SAAADI. V lost 6 bases and J 4 bases, leaving 10 bases between the germline ends. CDR3 nucleotide sequence: TGCGCCAGCAGCCCGGGACATAATCAGCCCCAGCATTTT. Amino acids: CASSPGHNQPQHF.

This clonotype was counted at least ten times. The V gene is TRBV28, the J gene TRBJ2-7; 8 bases are shared with TRBD1. Germline CDR1 MDHEN, CDR2 SYDVKM. Germline trimming cut 5 bases from V and 5 bases from J; bases unmatched to any gene: 2. The CDR3 covers 12 residues. CDR3 residues: CASSTTGDEQYF. The CDR3 coding sequence is TGTGCCAGCAGTACGACAGGGGACGAGCAGTACTTC.

This clonotype was counted once. CDR3 loop: CSASSGSLYEQYF. CDR3 DNA sequence: TGCAGTGCTAGTAGTGGGAGCCTGTACGAGCAGTACTTC. This chain joins TRBV20-1 and TRBJ2-7; D is possibly TRBD2 (5 bases). This CDR3 is built from 13 residues. Germline CDR1 and CDR2: DFQATT and SNEGSKA (reference sequence). With 3 bases removed from V and 4 bases from J, the gap between germline ends came to 13 bases.

This clonotype was seen ten or more times. The rearrangement joins TRBV28 to TRBJ1-2; 7 bases line up with TRBD1. The V gene's germline CDR1 is MDHEN and CDR2 SYDVKM. Trimming took 7 bases from V and 4 from J; bases not matched to a gene: 9. This CDR3 is 14 amino acids long. CDR3 sequence (DNA): TGTGCCAGCAATAGCCCGGGACAGACCTATGGCTACACCTTC. Its protein product is CASNSPGQTYGYTF.

This clonotype was counted ten times or more. The chain employs TRBV5-1 and TRBJ2-6; 7 positions agree with TRBD2. V lost 4 bases to trimming and J lost 1 base; unmatched junction nucleotides: 11. This CDR3 has 18 amino acids. The germline V gene has CDR1 SGHRS and CDR2 YFSETQ. Here the CDR3 DNA reads TGCGCCAGCAGCAAAGGAGCGGGACCAACATCTGGGGCCAACGTCCTGACTTTC. Encoded protein: CASSKGAGPTSGANVLTF.

The J gene is TRBJ1-6, the V gene TRBV5-5, with D unclear. The V end lost 2 bases, the J end lost 7 bases, and 13 bases lay between the germline ends. The CDR3 runs to 15 residues. Germline-derived CDR1 and CDR2 are SGHKS and YYEKEE (reference sequence). The CDR3 coding sequence is TGTGCCAGCAGCTTCAACCCCCTGCGGAATTCACCCCTCCACTTT. It encodes CASSFNPLRNSPLHF.

The rearrangement joins TRBV12-3 or TRBV12-4 to TRBJ2-3, with a tentative D call TRBD1 (6 bases). The V end was cut by 3 bases, the J end by 0 bases, with 7 bases between. This CDR3 has 14 amino acids. DNA of the CDR3: TGTGCCAGCAGTTTCGGACAGAGCACAGATACGCAGTATTTT. It encodes CASSFGQSTDTQYF.

The chain links TRBV6-1 to TRBJ2-7; 12 nucleotides line up with TRBD2. The germline gives CDR1 MNHNS, CDR2 SASEGT. With V trimmed by 4 bases and J by 2 bases, 12 bases remained unmatched. The CDR3 contains 18 residues. In DNA form, the CDR3 reads TGTGCCAGCAGTGTACGGACCCTTGGACTAGCGGGACCCTACGAGCAGTACTTC. This gives the protein CASSVRTLGLAGPYEQYF.

V gene TRBV12-3 or TRBV12-4 combines with J gene TRBJ2-2, with TRBD1 as a possible D gene (5 bases). Trimming removed 3 bases at V and 3 bases at J, with 8 bases between. The CDR3 is made up of 14 amino acids. The CDR3 loop is CASSFREDTGELFF. As DNA, the CDR3 is TGTGCCAGCAGTTTCAGGGAAGACACCGGGGAGCTGTTTTTT.

At least ten counts were recorded for this clonotype. This chain connects TRBV7-2 to TRBJ2-4; 11 bases map to TRBD2. This CDR3 is 18 amino acids long. Unmatched junction bases numbered 7, after V lost 3 bases and J lost 0 bases. Germline loops: CDR1 SGHTA, CDR2 FQGNSA. The chain's CDR3 is CASSFLTSGNLAKNIQYF. CDR3 nucleotide sequence: TGTGCCAGCAGCTTTCTGACTAGCGGGAATCTAGCCAAAAACATTCAGTACTTC.

This clonotype was counted many times. As the CDR3 is not closed by the conserved phenylalanine or tryptophan, this likely results from a read error. The DNA is left out, because the CDR3 cannot be placed on it with certainty; the CDR3 is given as TCRdb lists it. The CDR3 sequence is CASSPHSGQPPRSTV. V usage is TRBV28 and J usage is TRBJ1-2; the table calls TRBD1, which could not be checked here. The CDR3 numbers 15 amino acids, ends counted. Germline lookup yields CDR1 MDHEN and CDR2 SYDVKM.

The table lists this clonotype with many counts. The chain is built from TRBV28 and TRBJ2-6; 7 bases align to TRBD1. The CDR3 covers 15 residues. V lost 4 bases, J lost 2 bases, and 2 bases stayed unmatched. Germline assignment: CDR1 MDHEN and CDR2 SYDVKM. In DNA form, the CDR3 reads TGTGCCAGCAGTTCAACAGGGGCTGGGGCCAACGTCCTGACTTTC. Protein sequence: CASSSTGAGANVLTF.

Note on this clonotype: This sequence may be a read error, since a much larger clone differs from it by one base. The V and J genes are TRBV20-1 and TRBJ1-5; D unclear. CDR3 length: 15 residues. CDR1 is DFQATT and CDR2 is SNEGSKA in the germline V gene (reference sequence). Trimming removed 0 bases from V and 2 bases from J, with 11 bases in between. The CDR3 nucleotides are TGCAGTGCTAGAGATTCCGGTGTGGGCAATCAGCCCCAGCATTTT. Translating gives CSARDSGVGNQPQHF.

This clonotype was detected only a few times. V and J are TRBV25-1 and TRBJ1-3; D uncertain. The CDR3 extends over 14 amino acids. Germline assignment: CDR1 MGHDK and CDR2 SYGVNS. V gave up 1 base and J gave up 3 bases, with 7 bases separating them. The CDR3 reads CASSELRDGNTIYF. In DNA, the CDR3 is TGTGCCAGCAGTGAATTGAGGGATGGAAACACCATATATTTT.

This clonotype was seen ten or more times. J is TRBJ2-7 and V is TRBV27, with TRBD1 identical over 8 bases. CDR1 MNHEY and CDR2 SMNVEV come from the germline V gene (reference sequence). V was clipped by 5 bases and J by 2 bases; unmatched bases: 5. The CDR3 has 14 residues. The CDR3 spells CASSVTGGTYEQYF. The CDR3 nucleotides are TGTGCCAGCAGTGTTACAGGGGGAACCTACGAGCAGTACTTC.

DNA of the CDR3: TGTGCCAGCAGACGGGGTCTTGGCAATTCACCCCTCCACTTT. Protein product: CASRRGLGNSPLHF. The chain links TRBV27 to TRBJ1-6; the D is unclear. Germline CDR1 is MNHEY and CDR2 is SMNVEV (reference sequence). The CDR3 covers 14 residues. The ends were cut back, 6 bases at V and 7 bases at J, with 13 bases in the middle.

The CDR3 bases are TGTGCCAGCAGCTTAGGGGCCGCTTCTCAAGAGACCCAGTACTTC. It specifies CASSLGAASQETQYF. The V call is TRBV7-2, the J call TRBJ2-5; no clear D. From germline, CDR1 is SGHTA and CDR2 FQGNSA. Trimming took 1 base from V and 2 from J, leaving 11 bases between them. This CDR3 region has 15 residues.

This clonotype was observed many times. V usage is TRBV2 and J usage is TRBJ1-2, with D unclear. V was pared by 8 bases and J by 7 bases, with 20 bases between. This CDR3 contains 14 residues. In germline, CDR1 is SNHLY, CDR2 FYNNEI. The CDR3 is CASGGAVPGGGYTF. Here the CDR3 DNA reads TGTGCCAGCGGAGGCGCGGTCCCAGGCGGTGGCTACACCTTC.

This clonotype was recorded many times. The V gene is TRBV27, the J gene TRBJ2-7, with 10 bases aligning to TRBD1. The trim removed 2 bases at V and 2 bases at J, leaving 6 bases unmatched. CDR3 length: 16 residues. Germline V CDR1 and CDR2: MNHEY, SMNVEV (reference sequence). CDR3 sequence reads: CASSLSAGTGAYEQYF. In DNA form, the CDR3 reads TGTGCCAGCAGTTTAAGTGCAGGGACAGGGGCCTACGAGCAGTACTTC.

This clonotype was recorded at least ten times. The V and J genes are TRBV30 and TRBJ1-1, with D possibly matching TRBD1 (6 bases). The germline V gene has CDR1 GTSNPN and CDR2 SVGIG (reference sequence). The CDR3 runs to 14 residues. V was pared by 3 bases and J by 4 bases, with 15 bases between. The CDR3 DNA reads TGTGCCTGGAGCGAGGGGAGGGGGAGCACTGAAGCTTTCTTT. It encodes CAWSEGRGSTEAFF.

For this clonotype: A much larger clonotype is one base distant, so this may be a read error. The V gene is TRBV11-1, the J gene TRBJ2-5; tentatively, D is TRBD1 (6 bases). The germline gives CDR1 SGHAT, CDR2 FQDESV (reference sequence). V lost 5 bases, J lost 4 bases, and 8 bases lay in between. This CDR3 contains 12 residues. This CDR3 reads CASSHRAETQYF. The DNA of the CDR3 is TGTGCCAGCAGCCACAGGGCAGAGACCCAGTACTTC.

There are many counts of this clonotype. The chain is built from TRBV19 and TRBJ1-3; 10 bases are a match to TRBD1. Germline assignment: CDR1 LNHDA and CDR2 SQIVND (reference sequence). This CDR3 comprises 16 residues. Trimming took 6 bases from V and 1 from J; bases not matched to a gene: 6. CDR3: CASRPGQGISGNTIYF. The CDR3 nucleotides are TGTGCCAGTAGACCGGGACAGGGGATTTCTGGAAACACCATATATTTT.

This sequence joins TRBV4-1 and TRBJ2-7; D is undetermined. CDR1 is MGHRA, CDR2 YSYEKL, per germline. The CDR3 extends over 14 amino acids. Trimming removed 3 bases at V and 4 bases at J, with 13 bases between. The CDR3 DNA reads as TGCGCCAGCAGCCAGACTGTCCCCGGGTACGAGCAGTACTTC. The encoded protein is CASSQTVPGYEQYF.

This clonotype came up many times. This chain joins TRBV5-1 and TRBJ1-2; D is unresolved. The CDR3 contains 12 residues. Trimming left V 2 bases short and J 5 bases short, with 7 bases between. Germline V gives CDR1 SGHRS, CDR2 YFSETQ. CDR3 coding DNA: TGCGCCAGCAGCTTACACGATTATGGCTACACCTTC. Its translation: CASSLHDYGYTF.

This clonotype was seen many times. The chain links TRBV28 to TRBJ1-1; D might be TRBD1 (5 bases). With 7 bases removed from V and 2 bases from J, the gap between germline ends came to 17 bases. This CDR3 contains 15 residues. Germline V gene sequence: CDR1 MDHEN, CDR2 SYDVKM. CDR3 region: CASKTLGQGNTEAFF. The CDR3 DNA is TGTGCCAGCAAGACCCTAGGACAAGGTAACACTGAAGCTTTCTTT. Together with reference TRBV28 and TRBJ1-1, the CDR3 gives the full variable domain: DVKVTQSSRYLVKRTGEKVFLECVQDMDHENMFWYRQDPGLGLRLIYFSYDVKMKEKGDIPEGYSVSREKKERFSLILESASTNQTSMYLCASKTLGQGNTEAFFGQGTRLTVV.

Ten or more counts support this clonotype. The V gene is TRBV5-8, the J gene TRBJ2-7, with TRBD2 matching 7 bases. CDR1 and CDR2 (germline): SGHTS, YDEGEE. The CDR3 totals 15 residues. V lost 0 bases to trimming and J lost 6 bases; unmatched junction nucleotides: 9. The CDR3 sequence is CASSLEGEGRSEQYF. CDR3 nucleotides: TGTGCCAGCAGCTTGGAAGGGGAGGGACGGTCCGAGCAGTACTTC.

As to this clonotype: Since a much larger clone is just one base distant, this may be a read error. J is TRBJ1-5 and V is TRBV2, with TRBD1 matching 9 bases. Germline lookup yields CDR1 SNHLY and CDR2 FYNNEI. The CDR3 contains 18 residues. V shed 5 bases, J shed 10 bases, and the junction held 21 bases outside the gene matches. The DNA of the CDR3 is TGTGCCAGCAGTACAAATCCCGGGACAGGGAAGAAGGAACATCCCCAGCATTTT. It is translated as CASSTNPGTGKKEHPQHF.